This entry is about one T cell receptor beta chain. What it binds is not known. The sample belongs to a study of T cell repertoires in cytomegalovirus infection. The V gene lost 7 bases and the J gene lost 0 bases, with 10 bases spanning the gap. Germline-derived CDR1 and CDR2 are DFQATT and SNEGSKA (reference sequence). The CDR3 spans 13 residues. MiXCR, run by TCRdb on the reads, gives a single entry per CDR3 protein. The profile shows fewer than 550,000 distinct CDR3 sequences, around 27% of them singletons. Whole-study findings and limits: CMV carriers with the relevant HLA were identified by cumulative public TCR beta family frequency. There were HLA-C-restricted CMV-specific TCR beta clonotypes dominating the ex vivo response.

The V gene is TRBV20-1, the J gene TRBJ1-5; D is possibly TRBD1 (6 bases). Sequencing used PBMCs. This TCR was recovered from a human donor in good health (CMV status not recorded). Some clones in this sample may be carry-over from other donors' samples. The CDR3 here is CSVSTGSNQPQHF. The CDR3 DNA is TGCAGTGTTTCGACAGGTAGCAATCAGCCCCAGCATTTT.